This entry lists 29 T cell receptor beta chains sequenced from one sample in a study of response to subunit inactivated influenza vaccine. Using its own MiXCR run on the RT-PCR reads, TCRdb lists one record per CDR3 protein. The table has about 540,000 distinct CDR3 sequences, around a quarter seen once. These data were also reused for a study on T cells expressing NK-cell markers. This second study notes: Template switching by 5'RACE with UMIs generated the TCR beta cDNA.

The starting material was CD4+ T cells sorted from PBMCs, obtained approximately 13 days after vaccination. These receptors all stem from a man in his forties or fifties who received an inactivated influenza vaccine.

CDR3 DNA sequence: TGTGCCAGCAGTTCAGGGCGGCCCCAGCATTTT. Protein product: CASSSGRPQHF. The gene calls are TRBV12-3 or TRBV12-4 and TRBJ1-5, with D possibly matching TRBD1 (5 bases). Trimming stripped 4 bases from V and 9 bases from J, with 7 bases between. The CDR3 has 11 residues.

A few counts support this clonotype. The chain is built from TRBV7-9 and TRBJ1-5; TRBD1 might be the D (6 bases). The CDR3 is made up of 13 amino acids. Germline lookup yields CDR1 SEHNR and CDR2 FQNEAQ (reference sequence). V was clipped by 5 bases and J by 7 bases, with 12 bases between them. The CDR3 sequence: CASSRGGTQPQHF. The CDR3 region has the DNA TGTGCCAGCAGCCGAGGGGGAACCCAGCCCCAGCATTTT.

This clonotype was observed many times. The chain is built from TRBV5-1 and TRBJ1-1, with a tentative D call TRBD1 (6 bases). CDR1 and CDR2 (germline): SGHRS, YFSETQ. The CDR3 runs to 13 residues. Between the trimmed V and J ends, which lost 6 bases and 2 bases, there was a span of 11 bases. CDR3 residues: CASKGEPNTEAFF. As DNA, the CDR3 is TGCGCCAGCAAGGGGGAACCTAACACTGAAGCTTTCTTT.

This clonotype was picked up a small number of times. The chain carries TRBV7-2 and TRBJ2-5; TRBD2 aligns across 14 bases. This CDR3 comprises 16 residues. J lost 6 bases, V lost 5 bases, and 8 bases had no gene match. Per the germline V gene, CDR1 is SGHTA and CDR2 is FQGNSA. CDR3 nucleotides: TGTGCCAGCAGCGGCGGGACTAGCGGGAGAAGGAAGACCCAGTACTTC. This gives the protein CASSGGTSGRRKTQYF.

This clonotype was detected only once. This chain connects TRBV20-1 to TRBJ1-6; D gene unclear. The germline gives CDR1 DFQATT, CDR2 SNEGSKA (reference sequence). V was trimmed by 0 bases and J by 0 bases, leaving 9 bases between them. The CDR3 is 16 amino acids. The CDR3 here is CSARDRLNSYNSPLHF. DNA of the CDR3: TGCAGTGCTAGAGATCGACTTAACTCCTATAATTCACCCCTCCACTTT.

This clonotype was seen at least ten times. J is TRBJ2-5 and V is TRBV28, with 10 bases matching TRBD2. J was trimmed by 3 bases and V by 8 bases; bases with no gene match: 9. CDR3 length equals 15 residues. Germline V gives CDR1 MDHEN, CDR2 SYDVKM. As DNA, the CDR3 is TGTGCCAGCGGAGTATCAGCGGGGGGGAAAGAGACCCAGTACTTC. Amino acids: CASGVSAGGKETQYF. Combining the CDR3 with reference TRBV28 and TRBJ2-5 gives the whole variable domain DVKVTQSSRYLVKRTGEKVFLECVQDMDHENMFWYRQDPGLGLRLIYFSYDVKMKEKGDIPEGYSVSREKKERFSLILESASTNQTSMYLCASGVSAGGKETQYFGPGTRLLVL.

This clonotype was seen a handful of times. The chain links TRBV3-1 to TRBJ2-1; 8 positions agree with TRBD2. The germline CDR1 and CDR2 sequences are LGHDT and YNNKEL (reference sequence). Trimming cost V 5 bases and J 2 bases; bases outside gene matches: 8. This CDR3 is 16 amino acids long. CDR3 nucleotide sequence: TGTGCCAGCAGCGCTTTCAGCGGGGGTGCCTACAATGAGCAGTTCTTC. Translated, it gives CASSAFSGGAYNEQFF.

The rearrangement joins TRBV28 to TRBJ2-1, with 11 positions matching TRBD2. The CDR3 contains 17 residues. V lost 4 bases to trimming and J lost 4 bases; unmatched junction nucleotides: 9. Germline CDR1 and CDR2: MDHEN and SYDVKM. CDR3 loop: CASSSFTSGRTYNEQFF. CDR3 DNA: TGTGCCAGCAGTTCATTTACTAGCGGGAGAACTTACAATGAGCAGTTCTTC.

This clonotype was counted between two and nine times. The chain uses TRBV6-5 and TRBJ2-1; the D is unclear. Trimming took 9 bases from V and 6 from J, leaving 12 bases between them. CDR1 and CDR2 from the germline V gene are MNHEY and SVGAGI. The CDR3 extends over 12 amino acids. This CDR3 is CASRTLGNEQFF. The CDR3 bases are TGTGCCAGTAGAACGTTGGGCAATGAGCAGTTCTTC.

The V and J genes are TRBV12-3 or TRBV12-4 and TRBJ1-6; D is undetermined. Trimming took off 6 bases at V and 15 bases at J, with 18 bases between the two ends. The CDR3 spans 13 residues. Here the CDR3 reads CASSPDLTALLHF. In nucleotides, the CDR3 is TGTGCCAGCAGCCCGGATCTTACGGCACTCCTCCACTTT.

The V and J genes are TRBV11-2 and TRBJ1-2; TRBD1 is a possible D gene (5 bases). The CDR3 is 18 amino acids. Germline CDR1 is SGHAT and CDR2 is FQNNGV. Trimming pared 1 base from V and 0 bases from J, leaving 18 bases between. The CDR3 DNA sequence: TGTGCCAGCAGCTTAGGGAGGGGCATGCAAGGCCCTAACTATGGCTACACCTTC. This codes for CASSLGRGMQGPNYGYTF.

The chain recombines TRBV29-1 with TRBJ1-3; D gene unclear. With 4 bases removed from V and 2 bases from J, the gap between germline ends came to 9 bases. The CDR3 is 13 residues long. The germline gives CDR1 SQVTM, CDR2 ANQGSEA. CDR3 protein: CSVAQIAGNTIYF. In DNA form, the CDR3 reads TGCAGCGTTGCGCAGATCGCTGGAAACACCATATATTTT.

The sample holds many counts of this clonotype. The chain uses TRBV4-3 and TRBJ1-6, with 7 bases identical to TRBD1. Germline V lookup: CDR1 LGHNA, CDR2 YSLEER. The CDR3 totals 17 residues. The trim removed 0 bases at V and 7 bases at J, leaving 9 bases unmatched. DNA of the CDR3: TGCGCCAGCAGCCAAGAGCCGGTGGGAGGGGGCAATTCACCCCTCCACTTT. Translating it yields CASSQEPVGGGNSPLHF.

This chain links TRBV9 with TRBJ2-2, with D tentatively TRBD1 (6 bases). The V gene's germline CDR1 is SGDLS and CDR2 YYNGEE. V was clipped by 3 bases and J by 3 bases, with 9 bases between them. This CDR3 has 14 amino acids. CDR3 DNA: TGTGCCAGCAGCGCAACAGGGTACACCGGGGAGCTGTTTTTT. This translates into CASSATGYTGELFF. Based on the CDR3 plus reference TRBV9 and TRBJ2-2, the full variable domain is DSGVTQTPKHLITATGQRVTLRCSPRSGDLSVYWYQQSLDQGLQFLIQYYNGEERAKGNILERFSAQQFPDLHSELNLSSLELGDSALYFCASSATGYTGELFFGEGSRLTVL.

This clonotype occurred a few times. The rearrangement links TRBV2 to TRBJ2-5; D possibly corresponds to TRBD1 (6 bases). Trimming removed 6 bases from V and 1 base from J, with 12 bases in between. Germline V gene data show CDR1 as SNHLY and CDR2 as FYNNEI. The CDR3 length is 14 residues. The CDR3 spells CASRTGSSQETQYF. The DNA for the CDR3 is TGTGCCAGCAGAACAGGGAGTTCCCAAGAGACCCAGTACTTC.

This clonotype was counted only a few times. This chain uses TRBV4-3 with TRBJ2-1; D possibly corresponds to TRBD1 (6 bases). V shed 3 bases and J shed 1 base, with 10 bases lying between them. The CDR3 has 15 amino acids. CDR1 is LGHNA and CDR2 is YSLEER in the germline V gene. The CDR3 sequence is CASSQFTGSYNEQFF. DNA for the CDR3: TGCGCCAGCAGCCAGTTTACAGGGTCCTACAATGAGCAGTTCTTC.

In this sample, this clonotype turned up many times. The chain has TRBV12-3 or TRBV12-4 and TRBJ2-2; no reliable D call. This CDR3 contains 14 residues. Trimming left V 3 bases short and J 5 bases short, with 10 bases between. DNA for the CDR3: TGTGCCAGCAGTTTTCAGGTTGGAACCGGGGAGCTGTTTTTT. Translated, it gives CASSFQVGTGELFF.

This clonotype was seen ten or more times. The V call is TRBV4-2, the J call TRBJ2-2, with D perhaps TRBD2 (7 bases). Trimming took off 1 base at V and 3 bases at J, with 12 bases between the two ends. The CDR3 spans 16 residues. Germline V gives CDR1 LGHNA, CDR2 YNFKEQ. CDR3 amino acids: CASSQVQGGDTGELFF. The CDR3 DNA reads TGTGCCAGCAGCCAAGTTCAAGGGGGGGACACCGGGGAGCTGTTTTTT.

The rearrangement uses TRBV10-3 and TRBJ2-7; 9 bases line up with TRBD1. CDR3 length: 13 amino acids. In germline, CDR1 is ENHRY, CDR2 SYGVKD. Trimming cost V 6 bases and J 7 bases; bases outside gene matches: 7. The CDR3 DNA follows: TGTGCCATCAGCCCGGGACAGGGTGTGGAGCAGTACTTC. Its protein product is CAISPGQGVEQYF.

This clonotype was counted ten times or more. V and J are TRBV5-5 and TRBJ2-1; perhaps TRBD1 as D (6 bases). Germline CDR1 reads SGHKS; CDR2 reads YYEKEE (reference sequence). Trimming stripped 2 bases from V and 3 bases from J, with 9 bases between. The CDR3 covers 14 residues. The CDR3 DNA follows: TGTGCCAGCAGCTTACGGACAGACTACAATGAGCAGTTCTTC. Its protein product is CASSLRTDYNEQFF.

The CDR3 coding sequence is TGTGCCAGCAGCCGGAACATGGAGGGGGCTTTCTCGTGGGAGACCCAGTACTTC. It specifies CASSRNMEGAFSWETQYF. The rearrangement uses TRBV3-1 and TRBJ2-5; D is possibly TRBD1 (7 bases). The CDR3 has 18 residues. Germline values: CDR1 LGHDT, CDR2 YNNKEL (reference sequence). The ends were cut back, 4 bases at V and 5 bases at J, with 26 bases in the middle.

V gene TRBV7-2 combines with J gene TRBJ2-7; TRBD1 agrees at 8 bases. Germline trimming cut 4 bases from V and 2 bases from J; bases unmatched to any gene: 13. In germline, CDR1 is SGHTA, CDR2 FQGNSA. There are 17 residues in the CDR3. The CDR3: CASSSGLGTGRAYEQYF. The DNA for the CDR3 is TGTGCCAGCAGCTCGGGGCTCGGGACAGGACGAGCCTACGAGCAGTACTTC.

The chain carries TRBV20-1 and TRBJ1-6, with D unresolved. Germline V gene data show CDR1 as DFQATT and CDR2 as SNEGSKA (reference sequence). The CDR3 extends over 12 amino acids. Trimming removed 3 bases at V and 11 bases at J, with 11 bases between. CDR3 in amino acids: CSASSPQTPLHF. The CDR3 DNA is TGCAGTGCTAGCTCCCCCCAGACACCCCTCCACTTT.

This CDR3 is CAITGTGRNTEAFF. The DNA of the CDR3 is TGTGCCATCACCGGGACAGGGAGGAACACTGAAGCTTTCTTT. This chain joins TRBV10-3 and TRBJ1-1; TRBD1 matches at 9 bases. V gave up 7 bases and J gave up 1 base; unmatched junction bases: 4. The CDR3 has 14 amino acids. Germline CDR1 ENHRY, CDR2 SYGVKD.

The CDR3, as DNA: TGCAGTGCTAGCGGGGGCGCGGGGATTGAGCAGTTCTTC. This gives the protein CSASGGAGIEQFF. The V call is TRBV20-1, the J call TRBJ2-1, with D perhaps assigned TRBD1 or TRBD2 (6 bases each). V was shortened by 3 bases and J by 9 bases, with 15 bases between the two germline ends. Germline CDR1 reads DFQATT; CDR2 reads SNEGSKA (reference sequence). This CDR3 has 13 amino acids.

The V and J genes are TRBV4-2 and TRBJ1-3, with TRBD1 as a possible D gene (5 bases). Deletions cut 0 bases from V and 0 bases from J, with 15 bases between. This CDR3 is 18 amino acids long. CDR1 LGHNA and CDR2 YNFKEQ come from the germline V gene. CDR3 protein: CASSQDTGTPSSGNTIYF. The DNA of the CDR3 is TGTGCCAGCAGCCAAGATACCGGGACCCCTAGCTCTGGAAACACCATATATTTT.

The rearrangement joins TRBV7-2 to TRBJ2-5; possibly TRBD2 for D (5 bases). V gave up 4 bases and J gave up 1 base, with 10 bases separating them. Germline CDR1 SGHTA, CDR2 FQGNSA. The CDR3 runs 14 residues. CDR3 region: CASSSYGVQETQYF. The CDR3 region has the DNA TGTGCCAGCAGCTCGTACGGGGTCCAAGAGACCCAGTACTTC.

The V call is TRBV20-1, the J call TRBJ2-5; possible D gene TRBD2, 6 bases. The ends were cut back, 0 bases at V and 5 bases at J, with 13 bases in the middle. Per germline, CDR1 DFQATT and CDR2 SNEGSKA (reference sequence). The CDR3 sequence is 14 residues long. CDR3 amino acids: CSARDPVGRETQYF. CDR3 nucleotides: TGCAGTGCTAGAGATCCAGTGGGGAGGGAGACCCAGTACTTC.

The sample holds many counts of this clonotype. The chain is built from TRBV7-9 and TRBJ2-3, with D unresolved. This CDR3 spans 15 amino acids. V dropped 5 bases and J dropped 0 bases, with 12 bases sitting between them. Germline CDR1 is SEHNR and CDR2 is FQNEAQ (reference sequence). This CDR3 is CASSPVTGSTDTQYF. CDR3 bases: TGTGCCAGCAGCCCGGTAACCGGGAGCACAGATACGCAGTATTTT.